This T cell receptor beta chain was sequenced for a study of long-term antiretroviral therapy in people with HIV. This CDR3 is 13 amino acids long. Germline assignment: CDR1 SGHTA and CDR2 FQGTGA. Trimming removed 5 bases from V and 2 bases from J, with 9 bases in between. With survey level as its setting, the immunoSEQ assay was v3.0. Libraries were prepared by immunoSEQ multiplex PCR; TCRdb keeps only in-frame clonotypes and omits some of them. Here the sample spans roughly 20,000 clones, 85% to 90% being singletons. The sequenced sample was unsorted PBMCs, obtained 1.8 years before starting antiretroviral therapy. This TCR was recovered from a woman between 25 and 40 years old with HIV. The chain recombines TRBV7-3 with TRBJ2-5; weak D call: TRBD1 (5 bases). This chain's CDR3 is CASSGQGQETQYF. As DNA, the CDR3 is TGTGCCAGCAGCGGGCAGGGTCAAGAGACCCAGTACTTC.